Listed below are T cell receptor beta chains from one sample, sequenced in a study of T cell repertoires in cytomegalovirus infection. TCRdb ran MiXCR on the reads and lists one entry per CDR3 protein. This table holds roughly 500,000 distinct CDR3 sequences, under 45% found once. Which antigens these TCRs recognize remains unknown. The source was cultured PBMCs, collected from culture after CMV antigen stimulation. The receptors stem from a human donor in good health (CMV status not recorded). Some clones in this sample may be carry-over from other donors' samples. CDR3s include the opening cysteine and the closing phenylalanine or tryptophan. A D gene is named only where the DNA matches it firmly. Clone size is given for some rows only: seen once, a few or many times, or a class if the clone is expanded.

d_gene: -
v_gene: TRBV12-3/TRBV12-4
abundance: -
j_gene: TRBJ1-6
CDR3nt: TGTGCCAGCAGTTTCGGGGGACGGAATTCACCCCTCCACTTT
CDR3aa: CASSFGGRNSPLHF

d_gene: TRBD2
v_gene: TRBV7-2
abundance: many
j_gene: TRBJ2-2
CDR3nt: TGTGCCAGCAGCTTATGGGCGGGGGGAAACACCGGGGAGCTGTTTTTT
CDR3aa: CASSLWAGGNTGELFF

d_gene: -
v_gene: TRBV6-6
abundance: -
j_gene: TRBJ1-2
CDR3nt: TGTGCCAGCAGCTCTAACTCCTATGGCTACACCTTC
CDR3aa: CASSSNSYGYTF

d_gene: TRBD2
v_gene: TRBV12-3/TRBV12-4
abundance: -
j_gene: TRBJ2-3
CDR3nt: TGTGCCAGCGGACCCCGAAGGGCTAGCGGGAGAGCGGATACGCAGTATTTT
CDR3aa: CASGPRRASGRADTQYF

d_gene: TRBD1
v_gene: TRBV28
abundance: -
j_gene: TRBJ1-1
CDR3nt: TGTGCCAGCAGTCACAGGGGGAACACTGAAGCTTTCTTT
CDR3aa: CASSHRGNTEAFF

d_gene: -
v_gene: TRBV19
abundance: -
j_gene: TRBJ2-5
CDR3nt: TGTGCCAGTAGTAAGAACGGGCAAGAGACCCAGTACTTC
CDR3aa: CASSKNGQETQYF

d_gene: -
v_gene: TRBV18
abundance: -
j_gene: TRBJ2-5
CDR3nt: TGTGCCAGCTCACCGGGAGGTTCCGGGACCCAGTACTTC
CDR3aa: CASSPGGSGTQYF

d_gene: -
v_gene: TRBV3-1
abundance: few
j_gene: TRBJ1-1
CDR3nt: TGCGCCAGCAGCCAAGAAGGGAACACTGAAGCTTTCTTT
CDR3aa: CASSQEGNTEAFF

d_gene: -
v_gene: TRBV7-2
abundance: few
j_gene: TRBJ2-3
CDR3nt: TGTGCCAGCAGCTTAGAACGGGGCAGCACAGATACGCAGTATTTT
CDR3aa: CASSLERGSTDTQYF

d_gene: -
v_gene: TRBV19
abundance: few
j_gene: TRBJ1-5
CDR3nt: TGTGCCAGCGGAGGGACGGGCAATCAGCCCCAGCATTTT
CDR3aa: CASGGTGNQPQHF

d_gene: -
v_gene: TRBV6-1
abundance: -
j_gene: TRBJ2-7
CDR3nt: TGTGCCAGCAATTCCGGGACACACTCTGACGAGCAGTACTTC
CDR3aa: CASNSGTHSDEQYF

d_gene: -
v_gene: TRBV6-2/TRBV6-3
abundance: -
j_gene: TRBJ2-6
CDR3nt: TGTGCCAGCCGTCACTTGGCTGGGGCCAACGTCCTGACTTTC
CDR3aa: CASRHLAGANVLTF

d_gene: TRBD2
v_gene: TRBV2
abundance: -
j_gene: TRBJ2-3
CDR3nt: TGTGCCAGCAGACCCCGGGCAGCGGGAGGAGATACGCAGTATTTT
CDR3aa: CASRPRAAGGDTQYF

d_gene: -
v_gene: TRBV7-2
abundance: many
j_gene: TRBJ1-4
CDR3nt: TGTGCCAGCAGCCGATACAGGAGGGTTAATGAAAAACTGTTTTTT
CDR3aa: CASSRYRRVNEKLFF

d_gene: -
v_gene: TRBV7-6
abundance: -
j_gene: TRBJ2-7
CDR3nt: TGTGCCAGCAGCTCGATGGGGGGCGACGAGCAGTACTTC
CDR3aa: CASSSMGGDEQYF

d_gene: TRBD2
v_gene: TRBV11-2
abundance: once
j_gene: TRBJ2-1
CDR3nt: TGTGCCAGCAGCCTCCCTGGCGGGGGGAGATACAATGAGCAGTTCTTC
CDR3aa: CASSLPGGGRYNEQFF

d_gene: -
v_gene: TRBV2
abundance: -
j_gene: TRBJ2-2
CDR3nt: TGTGCCAGCGCTGGCACCATGGCCGGGGAGCTGTTTTTT
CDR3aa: CASAGTMAGELFF

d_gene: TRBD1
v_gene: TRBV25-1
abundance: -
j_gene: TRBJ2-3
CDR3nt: TGTGCCAGCAGTGACGGGACAGGGTGGGGAGATACGCAGTATTTT
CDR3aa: CASSDGTGWGDTQYF

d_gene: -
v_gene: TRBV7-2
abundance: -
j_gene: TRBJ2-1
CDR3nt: TGTGCCAGCAGCTTAAGGGGAGGGGGTCTTGCCAATGAGCAGTTCTTC
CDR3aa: CASSLRGGGLANEQFF

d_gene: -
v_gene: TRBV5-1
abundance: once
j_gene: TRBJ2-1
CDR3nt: TGCGCCAGCAGCTTTCCAGGGGCAAAGGGTGAGCAGTTCTTC
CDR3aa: CASSFPGAKGEQFF

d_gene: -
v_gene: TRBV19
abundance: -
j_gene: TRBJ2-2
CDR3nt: TGTGCCAGTAGTATGGGGACATCAACCGGGGAGCTGTTTTTT
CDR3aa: CASSMGTSTGELFF

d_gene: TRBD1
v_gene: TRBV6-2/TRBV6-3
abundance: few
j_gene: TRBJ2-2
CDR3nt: TGTGCCAGCAGTTACGAAGGGGGCCAGACAGTGAGCGGGGAGCTGTTTTTT
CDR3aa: CASSYEGGQTVSGELFF

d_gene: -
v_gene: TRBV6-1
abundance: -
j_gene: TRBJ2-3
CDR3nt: TGTGCCAGCACCGACCCGCGGGGCGACACAGATACGCAGTATTTT
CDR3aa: CASTDPRGDTDTQYF